These 3 T cell receptor beta chains were sequenced from one sample in a study of ipilimumab plus nivolumab after autologous stem cell transplantation. Some clones are missing from TCRdb's copy, which holds only in-frame ones; the method was immunoSEQ multiplex PCR. The data contain tens of thousands of clones, roughly 92% of them singletons. This specimen was PBMCs, taken in a trial of ipilimumab plus nivolumab as post-transplant consolidation. These receptors came from a male donor with multiple myeloma.

This clone appeared a single time. The chain uses TRBV5-1 and TRBJ2-7, with 7 bases identical to TRBD1. From germline, CDR1 is SGHRS and CDR2 YFSETQ. V was pared by 4 bases and J by 5 bases, with 15 bases of the junction left unmatched. This CDR3 region has 16 residues. CDR3 residues: CASSPTQGDYRDEQYF. For the CDR3, the DNA is TGCGCCAGCAGCCCAACCCAGGGGGATTACAGGGACGAGCAGTACTTC.

The chain employs TRBV28 and TRBJ2-7; possible D gene TRBD1, 5 bases. Germline V lookup: CDR1 MDHEN, CDR2 SYDVKM. The CDR3 has 16 residues. Trimming left V 8 bases short and J 2 bases short, with 22 bases between. CDR3 loop: CASRLRGGASTYEQYF. In DNA form, the CDR3 reads TGTGCCAGCCGGCTCAGAGGTGGGGCCTCAACCTACGAGCAGTACTTC. Full variable domain (remainder filled in from reference TRBV28 and TRBJ2-7): DVKVTQSSRYLVKRTGEKVFLECVQDMDHENMFWYRQDPGLGLRLIYFSYDVKMKEKGDIPEGYSVSREKKERFSLILESASTNQTSMYLCASRLRGGASTYEQYFGPGTRLTVT.

V and J are TRBV5-6 and TRBJ2-4; no reliable D call. This CDR3 comprises 15 residues. Germline V lookup: CDR1 SGHDT, CDR2 YYEEEE. V lost 0 bases and J lost 0, with 7 bases in between. DNA of the CDR3: TGTGCCAGCAGCTTGGCAGGATTAGCCAAAAACATTCAGTACTTC. It encodes CASSLAGLAKNIQYF.